A selection of T cell receptor beta chains follows, all from one sample in a study of relationships among human T cell subsets. From the multiplex PCR reads, TCRdb called clonotypes with MiXCR, one entry per CDR3 protein. The sample lists around 14,000 distinct CDR3 sequences, less than 70% occurring once. The sequenced sample was total T cells sorted from blood. The receptors stem from a man in his forties in good health. The CDR3 runs from the conserved cysteine through the conserved F or W. The order of the fields is clone size, V gene, D gene, J gene, CDR3 protein, CDR3 DNA. A D gene is named only where the DNA matches it firmly. Rows may omit the clone size; those that give it use once, few, many or a size class.

.	TRBV27	.	TRBJ2-1	CASSVRAAGLNEQFF	TGTGCCAGCTCGGTTCGAGCTGCGGGTTTAAATGAGCAGTTCTTC
.	TRBV20-1	.	TRBJ2-7	CSARDPGDHEQYF	TGCAGTGCTAGAGATCCAGGGGACCACGAGCAGTACTTC
.	TRBV6-6	TRBD2	TRBJ2-2	CASSLAGASGELFF	TGTGCCAGCAGTCTAGCGGGAGCTTCCGGGGAGCTGTTTTTT
few	TRBV20-1	TRBD1	TRBJ1-5	CSAARTGHQPQHF	TGCAGTGCTGCCCGGACAGGGCATCAGCCCCAGCATTTT
.	TRBV11-2	.	TRBJ2-3	CASSLDMYTQYF	TGTGCCAGCAGCTTAGATATGTATACGCAGTATTTT
.	TRBV28	TRBD2	TRBJ2-5	CASSRPATSGEETQYF	TGTGCCAGCAGCCGCCCCGCGACTAGCGGGGAAGAGACCCAGTACTTC
.	TRBV2	TRBD1	TRBJ1-1	CASIRTGVRTEAFF	TGTGCCAGCATAAGAACAGGGGTACGGACTGAAGCTTTCTTT
.	TRBV20-1	.	TRBJ2-1	CSARSGTQQFF	TGCAGTGCTAGATCCGGGACTCAGCAGTTCTTC
.	TRBV27	.	TRBJ1-1	CASMSGIMSEAFF	TGTGCCAGCATGTCAGGGATAATGTCTGAAGCTTTCTTT
.	TRBV29-1	TRBD1	TRBJ2-1	CSANAGGTLNEQFF	TGCAGCGCTAATGCAGGGGGAACGCTCAATGAGCAGTTCTTC
.	TRBV12-3/TRBV12-4	.	TRBJ1-5	CASSLRRRAQHF	TGTGCCAGCAGTTTACGAAGAAGGGCCCAGCATTTT
few	TRBV10-3	.	TRBJ2-6	CAIKGSSGANVLTF	TGTGCCATCAAGGGGAGCTCTGGGGCCAACGTCCTGACTTTC
.	TRBV20-1	TRBD1	TRBJ1-6	CSATTGHLSSYNSPLHF	TGCAGTGCTACGACAGGGCACCTGAGCTCCTATAATTCACCCCTCCACTTT
.	TRBV30	.	TRBJ2-7	CAWRVMREQYF	TGTGCCTGGAGGGTCATGAGGGAGCAGTACTTC
.	TRBV27	.	TRBJ2-5	CASSSIPGHQETQYF	TGTGCCAGCAGTTCCATTCCGGGACACCAAGAGACCCAGTACTTC
.	TRBV7-8	TRBD2	TRBJ2-3	CASSRLSGGARDTQYF	TGTGCCAGCAGCCGTTTATCGGGGGGGGCCAGAGATACGCAGTATTTT
.	TRBV19	.	TRBJ1-5	CASSQGLRPQHF	TGTGCCAGTAGTCAGGGATTGCGGCCCCAGCATTTT
few	TRBV12-3/TRBV12-4	TRBD2	TRBJ2-3	CASSQTSGNTDTQYF	TGTGCCAGCAGCCAGACTAGCGGGAACACAGATACGCAGTATTTT
.	TRBV12-3/TRBV12-4	.	TRBJ2-5	CASSLRTVQETQYF	TGTGCCAGCAGTCTGAGGACAGTCCAAGAGACCCAGTACTTC
.	TRBV20-1	.	TRBJ2-1	CSARDRGRTLYNEQFF	TGCAGTGCTAGAGATCGGGGGAGGACCCTTTACAATGAGCAGTTCTTC
.	TRBV7-9	TRBD2	TRBJ2-1	CASSLGLAGSYNEQFF	TGTGCCAGCAGCTTAGGGCTAGCGGGCTCCTACAATGAGCAGTTCTTC
.	TRBV11-2	.	TRBJ2-1	CASSWNNFPQFF	TGTGCCAGCAGCTGGAACAATTTCCCTCAGTTCTTC
few	TRBV10-2	TRBD2	TRBJ2-1	CASSESGGRGDEQFF	TGCGCCAGCAGTGAGTCCGGCGGGAGGGGGGATGAGCAGTTCTTC
.	TRBV6-6	TRBD1	TRBJ1-1	CASSEEEGAKAEAFF	TGTGCCAGCAGTGAAGAGGAGGGGGCGAAGGCTGAAGCTTTCTTT
.	TRBV28	.	TRBJ1-1	CASSLIGGFFTEAFF	TGTGCCAGCAGTTTAATCGGGGGGTTTTTCACTGAAGCTTTCTTT
.	TRBV11-2	.	TRBJ2-7	CASSFSPNEQYF	TGTGCCAGCAGCTTCTCACCAAACGAGCAGTACTTC
.	TRBV7-8	.	TRBJ1-2	CASSHNRDNYGYTF	TGTGCCAGCAGCCACAACCGGGACAACTATGGCTACACCTTC
.	TRBV12-3/TRBV12-4	.	TRBJ1-1	CASSFGGTEAFF	TGTGCCAGCAGTTTCGGGGGAACTGAAGCTTTCTTT
once	TRBV4-1	TRBD1	TRBJ2-7	CASRQTGTGTYEQYF	TGCGCCAGCAGGCAGACCGGGACAGGCACCTACGAGCAGTACTTC
.	TRBV28	TRBD1	TRBJ2-3	CASSFLGQPTSTDTQYF	TGTGCCAGCAGTTTCTTGGGACAGCCTACTAGCACAGATACGCAGTATTTT
.	TRBV14	.	TRBJ2-5	CASSFGTFAQETQYF	TGTGCCAGCAGCTTCGGGACATTCGCTCAAGAGACCCAGTACTTC
.	TRBV5-1	.	TRBJ2-7	CASSSESSDLEGEQYF	TGCGCCAGCAGCTCGGAATCTAGCGACCTTGAAGGCGAGCAGTACTTC
.	TRBV30	TRBD2	TRBJ2-5	CAWSVQGSGAGGTQYF	TGTGCCTGGAGTGTACAAGGTAGCGGGGCCGGAGGGACCCAGTACTTC
few	TRBV7-9	TRBD1	TRBJ2-7	CASSLTDRVHGSYEQYF	TGTGCCAGCAGCTTAACGGACAGGGTTCATGGGTCCTACGAGCAGTACTTC
.	TRBV7-3	TRBD1	TRBJ2-5	CASSSPETGGFQYF	TGTGCCAGCAGCTCCCCGGAGACAGGGGGTTTCCAGTACTTC
few	TRBV11-2	.	TRBJ2-5	CASSATLGETQYF	TGTGCCAGCAGCGCGACTCTGGGGGAGACCCAGTACTTC
.	TRBV12-3/TRBV12-4	.	TRBJ1-1	CASSLTGRGGEAFF	TGTGCCAGCAGTTTAACAGGGAGAGGAGGTGAAGCTTTCTTT
.	TRBV19	.	TRBJ1-5	CASSDVYNQPQHF	TGTGCCAGTAGCGACGTCTACAATCAGCCCCAGCATTTT
.	TRBV27	TRBD2	TRBJ2-1	CASSLKPAGVKNEQFF	TGTGCCAGCAGTTTAAAGCCAGCGGGAGTAAAGAATGAGCAGTTCTTC
few	TRBV11-2	.	TRBJ2-7	CASSFWGRPYEQYF	TGTGCCAGCAGCTTTTGGGGCAGGCCTTACGAGCAGTACTTC
.	TRBV11-2	.	TRBJ2-7	CASSLEREQYF	TGTGCCAGCAGCTTAGAGCGCGAGCAGTACTTC
few	TRBV29-1	.	TRBJ2-5	CSVEPGWGQETQYF	TGCAGCGTTGAACCAGGGTGGGGTCAAGAGACCCAGTACTTC
.	TRBV10-3	TRBD2	TRBJ2-7	CAITRTSGVDEQYF	TGTGCCATAACCCGGACTAGTGGTGTGGACGAGCAGTACTTC
few	TRBV11-2	.	TRBJ1-1	CASRKGNTEAFF	TGTGCCAGCAGAAAAGGGAACACTGAAGCTTTCTTT
few	TRBV7-7	.	TRBJ2-1	CASSPTGNEQFF	TGTGCTAGCAGCCCCACAGGGAATGAGCAGTTCTTC
.	TRBV6-1	.	TRBJ2-6	CASSETVASGANVLTF	TGTGCCAGCAGTGAAACAGTGGCCTCTGGGGCCAACGTCCTGACTTTC
.	TRBV6-6	.	TRBJ2-1	CASTTRSGMGSYNEQFF	TGTGCCAGCACCACCAGGTCGGGCATGGGGTCCTACAATGAGCAGTTCTTC
few	TRBV28	TRBD1	TRBJ2-7	CASSSRTGPTPHYEQYF	TGTGCCAGCAGTTCTCGGACAGGACCTACACCTCACTACGAGCAGTACTTC
.	TRBV11-3	TRBD2	TRBJ2-1	CASGQGAGEYNEQFF	TGTGCCAGCGGCCAAGGAGCGGGAGAGTACAATGAGCAGTTCTTC
.	TRBV11-2	.	TRBJ2-5	CASSPQVETQYF	TGTGCCAGCAGCCCTCAGGTGGAGACCCAGTACTTC
once	TRBV11-3	.	TRBJ2-2	CASSLAAAGELFF	TGTGCCAGCAGCTTAGCTGCGGCTGGGGAGCTGTTTTTT